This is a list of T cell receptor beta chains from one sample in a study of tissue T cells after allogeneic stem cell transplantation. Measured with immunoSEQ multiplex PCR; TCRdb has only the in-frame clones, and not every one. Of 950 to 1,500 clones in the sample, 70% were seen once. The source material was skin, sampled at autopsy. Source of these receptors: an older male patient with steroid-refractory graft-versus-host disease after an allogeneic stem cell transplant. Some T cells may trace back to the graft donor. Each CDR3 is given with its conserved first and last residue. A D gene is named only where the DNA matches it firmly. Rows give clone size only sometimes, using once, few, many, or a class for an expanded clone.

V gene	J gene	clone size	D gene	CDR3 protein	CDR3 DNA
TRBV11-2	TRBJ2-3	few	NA	CASSPEADTQYF	TGTGCCAGCAGCCCGGAAGCGGATACGCAGTATTTT
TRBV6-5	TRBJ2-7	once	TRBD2	CASSRGGRSSYEQYF	TGTGCCAGCAGTCGGGGGGGCCGGAGCTCCTACGAGCAGTACTTC
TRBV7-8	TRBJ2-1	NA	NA	CASSRSGGNEQFF	TGTGCCAGCAGCCGATCAGGGGGGAATGAGCAGTTCTTC
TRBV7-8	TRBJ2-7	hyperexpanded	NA	CASSLARGRTYEQYF	TGTGCCAGCAGCTTAGCCAGGGGAAGGACCTACGAGCAGTACTTC
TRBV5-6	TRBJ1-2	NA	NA	CASSRGVDYGYTF	TGTGCCAGCAGCCGGGGGGTTGACTATGGCTACACCTTC
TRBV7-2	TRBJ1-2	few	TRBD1	CASSKTNRDRLNYGYTF	TGTGCCAGCAGCAAAACTAACCGGGACAGACTTAACTATGGCTACACCTTC
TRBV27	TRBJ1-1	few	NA	CASSSYPIAARTEAFF	TGTGCCAGCAGTTCCTATCCTATCGCCGCGCGCACTGAAGCTTTCTTT
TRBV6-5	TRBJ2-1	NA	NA	CASSHAGMNNEQFF	TGTGCCAGCAGTCACGCAGGGATGAACAATGAGCAGTTCTTC
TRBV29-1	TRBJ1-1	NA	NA	CSVEQGILNTEAFF	TGCAGCGTTGAACAGGGGATCCTGAACACTGAAGCTTTCTTT
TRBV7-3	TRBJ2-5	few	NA	CASSLTGGYQETQYF	TGTGCCAGCAGCTTAACGGGCGGGTACCAAGAGACCCAGTACTTC
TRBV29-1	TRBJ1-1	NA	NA	CSVTDGGVGTEAFF	TGCAGCGTAACAGACGGGGGGGTTGGCACTGAAGCTTTCTTT
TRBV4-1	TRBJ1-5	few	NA	CASSPAPGPLDHSNQPQHF	TGCGCCAGCAGCCCGGCGCCGGGACCTTTGGATCATAGCAATCAGCCCCAGCATTTT
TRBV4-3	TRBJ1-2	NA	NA	CASSQGYHQVSVYGYTF	TGCGCCAGCAGCCAAGGATACCACCAAGTCTCGGTCTATGGCTACACCTTC
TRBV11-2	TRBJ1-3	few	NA	CASSSGAKDTIYF	TGTGCCAGCAGCTCCGGGGCTAAGGACACCATATATTTT
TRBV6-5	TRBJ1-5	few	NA	CASSYRPSGRQPQHF	TGTGCCAGCAGTTACCGACCTTCGGGTCGTCAGCCCCAGCATTTT
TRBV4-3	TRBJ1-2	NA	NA	CASTTYLDGNYGYTF	TGCGCCAGCACCACCTACCTCGACGGGAACTATGGCTACACCTTC
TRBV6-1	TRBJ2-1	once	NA	CASSEKGLSDEQFF	TGTGCCAGCAGTGAAAAAGGCCTGTCGGATGAGCAGTTCTTC
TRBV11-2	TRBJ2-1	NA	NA	CASSLDSISRVIYNEQFF	TGTGCCAGCAGCTTAGATTCTATTAGCCGGGTTATCTACAATGAGCAGTTCTTC
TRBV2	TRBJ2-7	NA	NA	CASSFPTVSTYEQYF	TGTGCCAGCAGTTTTCCGACAGTTTCTACCTACGAGCAGTACTTC
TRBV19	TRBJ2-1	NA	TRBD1	CASRTGPLPNNEQFF	TGTGCCAGTCGGACAGGCCCCTTACCCAACAATGAGCAGTTCTTC
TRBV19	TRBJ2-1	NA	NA	CASTFTGSNEQFF	TGTGCCAGCACCTTTACAGGGAGCAATGAGCAGTTCTTC
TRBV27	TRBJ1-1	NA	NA	CASSQTGGSLILNTEAFF	TGTGCCAGCAGTCAGACCGGGGGGTCCCTTATTTTGAACACTGAAGCTTTCTTT
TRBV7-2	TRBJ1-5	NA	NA	CASSSSTVTPQHF	TGTGCCAGCAGTTCCTCGACAGTGACGCCCCAGCATTTT
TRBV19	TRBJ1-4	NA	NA	CASSIGGTNEKLFF	TGTGCCAGTAGTATTGGTGGAACTAATGAAAAACTGTTTTTT
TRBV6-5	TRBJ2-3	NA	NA	CASRAGRDTQYF	TGTGCCAGCAGAGCCGGCCGGGATACGCAGTATTTT
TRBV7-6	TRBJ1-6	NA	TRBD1	CASSLGGSGGTPLHF	TGTGCCAGCAGCTTAGGGGGGTCAGGGGGGACACCCCTCCACTTT
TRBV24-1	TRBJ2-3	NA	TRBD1	CATGDSLAQYF	TGTGCCACCGGGGACAGCTTAGCGCAGTATTTT
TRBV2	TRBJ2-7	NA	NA	CASSEVISAAEQYF	TGTGCCAGCAGTGAAGTGATCAGCGCCGCCGAGCAGTACTTC
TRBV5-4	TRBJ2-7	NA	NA	CASSLSGDVPYEQYF	TGTGCCAGCAGCTTGTCCGGGGACGTTCCCTACGAGCAGTACTTC
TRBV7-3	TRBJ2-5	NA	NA	CASSPAGQETQYF	TGTGCCAGCAGCCCAGCGGGCCAAGAGACCCAGTACTTC
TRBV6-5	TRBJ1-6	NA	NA	CASRSGGAGSPLHF	TGTGCCAGCAGATCCGGGGGGGCGGGTTCACCCCTCCACTTT
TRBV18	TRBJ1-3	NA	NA	CASSPRKLSGNTIYF	TGTGCCAGCTCACCACGAAAGCTCTCTGGAAACACCATATATTTT
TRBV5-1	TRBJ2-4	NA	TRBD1	CASSLDQGVMNF	TGCGCCAGCAGCTTGGATCAGGGGGTAATGAACTTC
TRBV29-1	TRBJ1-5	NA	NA	CSVKLAGNQPQHF	TGCAGCGTCAAGTTGGCAGGCAATCAGCCCCAGCATTTT